A single sample gave rise to the 6 T cell receptor beta chains below, sequenced in a study of cytomegalovirus exposure and HLA in healthy donors. Primers for the PCR totalled 60 Vbeta and 13 Jbeta. The data were produced by immunoSEQ multiplex PCR, yet TCRdb's version contains in-frame clones alone and is incomplete. Of 130,000 to 150,000 clones in the sample, roughly 80% were seen once. The sequencing sample was made of PBMCs. These receptors all stem from a man aged 35 to 55 in good health and CMV-seronegative.

The V call is TRBV5-1, the J call TRBJ1-1, with no clear D. CDR3 size: 14 residues. From germline, CDR1 is SGHRS and CDR2 YFSETQ. V was trimmed by 2 bases and J by 0 bases, leaving 8 bases between them. This CDR3 reads CASSFRQLNTEAFF. The CDR3 region has the DNA TGCGCCAGCAGCTTCAGGCAGTTGAACACTGAAGCTTTCTTT. Full variable domain (remainder filled in from reference TRBV5-1 and TRBJ1-1): KAGVTQTPRYLIKTRGQQVTLSCSPISGHRSVSWYQQTPGQGLQFLFEYFSETQRNKGNFPGRFSGRQFSNSRSEMNVSTLELGDSALYLCASSFRQLNTEAFFGQGTRLTVV.

This clone appeared once. The V gene is TRBV27, the J gene TRBJ1-5; 10 bases map to TRBD1. J was trimmed by 0 bases and V by 5 bases; bases with no gene match: 10. The CDR3 is 18 residues long. Germline V lookup: CDR1 MNHEY, CDR2 SMNVEV (reference sequence). CDR3 DNA: TGTGCCAGCAGTCCCCGGACAGGGGGGGGATATAGCAATCAGCCCCAGCATTTT. This codes for CASSPRTGGGYSNQPQHF.

The V call is TRBV5-8, the J call TRBJ1-5; D ambiguous. The CDR3 covers 17 residues. The V end was cut by 2 bases, the J end by 0 bases, with 15 bases between. Germline CDR1 and CDR2: SGHTS and YDEGEE. The CDR3 DNA is TGTGCCAGCAGCTTTCCCAGAAACCCATTTAGCAATCAGCCCCAGCATTTT. This sequence encodes CASSFPRNPFSNQPQHF.

The chain joins TRBV28 to TRBJ2-2; the match to TRBD1 covers 9 bases. Trimming at V came to 6 bases and at J to 5 bases, leaving 7 bases not matched to a gene. The CDR3 length is 15 residues. Germline V gene data show CDR1 as MDHEN and CDR2 as SYDVKM. Written as DNA, the CDR3 is TGTGCCAGCAGAGTACAGGGGGCCGGAACCGGGGAGCTGTTTTTT. This encodes CASRVQGAGTGELFF.

This chain links TRBV15 with TRBJ1-2; D gene ambiguous. V dropped 1 base and J dropped 8 bases, with 8 bases sitting between them. Germline loops: CDR1 LNHNV, CDR2 YYDKDF (reference sequence). The CDR3 is made up of 12 amino acids. The CDR3 here is CATSRGLEGYTF. The CDR3 DNA follows: TGTGCCACCAGCAGAGGACTCGAGGGCTACACCTTC.

The V and J genes are TRBV5-8 and TRBJ2-7, with D unclear. In germline, CDR1 is SGHTS, CDR2 YDEGEE. This CDR3 is built from 12 residues. With 0 bases removed from V and 3 bases from J, the gap between germline ends came to 4 bases. This CDR3 is CASSLGGYEQYF. The CDR3 coding sequence is TGTGCCAGCAGCTTGGGCGGCTACGAGCAGTACTTC.